The present T cell receptor beta chain was sequenced within a study of T-cell memory formation after mild COVID-19. TCRdb passed the 5' RACE reads through MiXCR, listing each CDR3 protein once. The sample carries about 260,000 distinct CDR3 sequences, around 8% recorded once. Study-wide results and caveats: The authors left the SARS-CoV-2 specificity of second-wave clones peaking on day 37 unconfirmed.

As concerns this clonotype: Its antigen remains unknown.

Trimming took off 9 bases at V and 3 bases at J, with 14 bases between the two ends. The CDR3 has 13 residues. Germline CDR1 reads SEHNR; CDR2 reads FQNEAQ (reference sequence). The sample consisted of PBMCs or a T cell subset sorted from them (not recorded which). The gene calls are TRBV7-9 and TRBJ1-2; D perhaps matches TRBD1 (5 bases). The source of this sequence is a man between 18 and 35 years old who had mild COVID-19 (a few samples of this study predate the infection). Cell type and time point are not known. This chain's CDR3 is CASGTFLDYGYTF. The CDR3 DNA reads as TGTGCCAGTGGGACTTTCCTTGACTATGGCTACACCTTC. Looking up the rest from reference TRBV7-9 and TRBJ1-2 gives the full variable domain: DTGVSQNPRHKITKRGQNVTFRCDPISEHNRLYWYRQTLGQGPEFLTYFQNEAQLEKSRLLSDRFSAERPKGSFSTLEIQRTEQGDSAMYLCASGTFLDYGYTFGSGTRLTVV.